The source of this T cell receptor (beta chain) is a study of cytomegalovirus exposure and HLA in healthy donors. 13 Jbeta primers and 60 Vbeta primers were used for the PCR. The protocol was immunoSEQ multiplex PCR, while the TCRdb copy is restricted to in-frame clones and leaves out a portion. Here the sample spans some 180,000 clones, roughly 73% being singletons. The junction had 13 bases not matched to a gene; V was cut back by 4 bases and J by 4 bases. Looked up from germline, CDR1 is SGHRS and CDR2 is YFSETQ. This CDR3 contains 17 residues. The chain links TRBV5-1 to TRBJ2-2, with TRBD1 identical over 7 bases. This TCR derives from a woman in her 30s in good health and CMV-seronegative. The sample comprised PBMCs. The CDR3 region has the DNA TGCGCCAGCAGCCCGACAGGGTCTAACCTTCGCACCGGGGAGCTGTTTTTT. This encodes CASSPTGSNLRTGELFF.